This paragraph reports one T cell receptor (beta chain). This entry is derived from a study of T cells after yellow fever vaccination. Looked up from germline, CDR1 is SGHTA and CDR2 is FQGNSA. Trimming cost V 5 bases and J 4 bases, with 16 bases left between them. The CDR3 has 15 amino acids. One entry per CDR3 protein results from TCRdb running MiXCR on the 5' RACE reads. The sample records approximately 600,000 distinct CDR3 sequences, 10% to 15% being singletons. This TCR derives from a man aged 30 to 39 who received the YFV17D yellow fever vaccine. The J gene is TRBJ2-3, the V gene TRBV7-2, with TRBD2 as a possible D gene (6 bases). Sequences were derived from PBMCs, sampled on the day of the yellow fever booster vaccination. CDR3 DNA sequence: TGTGCCAGCAGCCCCCCAGTCGGGGGTCCAGATACGCAGTATTTT. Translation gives CASSPPVGGPDTQYF.